The 9 T cell receptor beta chains in this list originate from one sample, sequenced in a study of T cells in Graves' hyperthyroidism and ophthalmopathy. RNA transcripts were the template for amplifying TCR beta CDR3 regions. A first-round RT-PCR of the TCR CDR3 used the HTBI primer set. TCRdb analysed the multiplex PCR reads with MiXCR anew, one entry per CDR3 protein. The sample lists over 450,000 distinct CDR3 sequences, roughly 17% occurring once. Specimen: blood. All receptors derive from a woman between 18 and 29 years old with Graves' ophthalmopathy.

The chain uses TRBV27 and TRBJ1-4, with D perhaps TRBD1 (5 bases). CDR1 and CDR2 (germline): MNHEY, SMNVEV (reference sequence). CDR3 length: 16 amino acids. Trimming removed 6 bases at V and 3 bases at J, with 17 bases between. The DNA for the CDR3 is TGTGCCAGCAGCCTAGACAGTACAAGTTCTAATGAAAAACTGTTTTTT. It is translated as CASSLDSTSSNEKLFF.

V gene TRBV6-2 or TRBV6-3 combines with J gene TRBJ2-1; a weak D match, TRBD2 (6 bases). The J call is uncertain, as TRBJ2-7 better fits the DNA end. The CDR3 is 13 residues long. CDR1 is MNHEY and CDR2 is SVGEGT in the germline V gene. The CDR3 region is CASHAGSYNEQYF. The DNA for the CDR3 is TGTGCCAGCCATGCGGGGTCCTACAATGAGCAGTACTTC.

The V gene is TRBV19, the J gene TRBJ1-1; TRBD1 matches 9 bases. Germline CDR1 LNHDA, CDR2 SQIVND (reference sequence). V was clipped by 1 base and J by 1 base; unmatched bases: 4. The CDR3 contains 16 residues. This CDR3 reads CASSIALGQGNTEAFF. The CDR3 DNA is TGTGCCAGTAGTATAGCCTTGGGACAGGGGAACACTGAAGCTTTCTTT.

This clonotype was counted between two and nine times. CDR3 DNA: TGTGCCAGCAGACCGGGACTAGAACTTACCGGGGAGCTGTTTTTT. It translates to CASRPGLELTGELFF. The chain carries TRBV27 and TRBJ2-2; 8 bases fit TRBD2. The germline gives CDR1 MNHEY, CDR2 SMNVEV (reference sequence). The CDR3 contains 15 residues. The J segment lost 5 bases and the V segment lost 6 bases, leaving 8 bases of the junction unmatched.

This chain uses TRBV20-1 with TRBJ2-3; 14 bases agree with TRBD2. CDR1 is DFQATT, CDR2 SNEGSKA, per germline (reference sequence). V lost 4 bases to trimming and J lost 7 bases; unmatched junction nucleotides: 19. There are 19 residues in the CDR3. As DNA, the CDR3 is TGCAGTGCTAAAGTTAATGACTTGGGACTAGCGGGAGTTAGAAATACGCAGTATTTT. This encodes CSAKVNDLGLAGVRNTQYF.

At least ten counts were recorded for this clonotype. V usage is TRBV28 and J usage is TRBJ1-4; D is unclear. CDR1 and CDR2 from the germline V gene are MDHEN and SYDVKM. The V gene lost 3 bases and the J gene lost 5 bases, with 10 bases spanning the gap. CDR3 length: 14 residues. The CDR3 reads CASSFRPENEKLFF. Here the CDR3 DNA reads TGTGCCAGCAGTTTTAGACCGGAGAATGAAAAACTGTTTTTT.

Ten or more counts support this clonotype. This sequence joins TRBV20-1 and TRBJ2-3, with TRBD1 matching 8 bases. V gave up 5 bases and J gave up 7 bases; unmatched junction bases: 2. The germline V gene has CDR1 DFQATT and CDR2 SNEGSKA (reference sequence). The CDR3 sequence is 11 residues long. Here the CDR3 reads CSAYRGNTQYF. The CDR3 nucleotides read TGCAGTGCTTACAGGGGGAATACGCAGTATTTT.

The sample holds many counts of this clonotype. The chain uses TRBV12-3 or TRBV12-4 and TRBJ1-5; D not certain. V was trimmed by 6 bases and J by 2 bases, leaving 14 bases between them. CDR3 length: 15 residues. Here the CDR3 DNA reads TGTGCCAGCAGCAAACAGAGGAGGGGCAATCAGCCCCAGCATTTT. Encoded protein: CASSKQRRGNQPQHF.

There are a few counts of this clonotype. The chain combines TRBV20-1 with TRBJ2-5; 15 bases map to TRBD2. Germline CDR1 reads DFQATT; CDR2 reads SNEGSKA (reference sequence). The CDR3 sequence is 17 residues long. The ends lost 5 bases at V and 5 bases at J; junction bases unmatched: 12. The CDR3 loop reads CSAPDGLAGGLAETQYF. CDR3 nucleotides: TGCAGTGCTCCCGACGGACTAGCGGGAGGGTTGGCGGAGACCCAGTACTTC.